Below, one T cell receptor (beta chain) is given with its context. The target antigen is unknown. The data derive from a study of OX40 agonist ivuxolimab in advanced cancers. Study details: Patients received the agonistic anti-OX40 (CD134) antibody ivuxolimab.

Broader study findings: Expanded peripheral T cell antigen specificity was not determined. At 0.1 to 3.0 mg/kg and by week 6, clonal expansion occurred in CD4+ and CD8+ blood T cells.

This CDR3 comprises 16 residues. The V and J ends lost 8 bases and 5 bases, in that order; junction bases with no gene match: 11. Germline V gene lookup returns CDR1 LNHDA and CDR2 SQIVND (reference sequence). Assay: immunoSEQ multiplex PCR; the TCRdb copy retains only in-frame clones and omits some. The sample holds 65,000 to 85,000 clones, about 87% seen once. This TCR was sampled from an adult with an advanced solid tumor such as melanoma, head and neck, liver or kidney cancer. The sequencing here drew on CD4+ or CD8+ T cells sorted from blood, taken in a trial of the OX40 agonist ivuxolimab. V is TRBV19 and J is TRBJ1-5; TRBD1 matches at 11 bases. This chain's CDR3 is CASDSPGQGGDQPQHF. CDR3 DNA sequence: TGTGCCAGTGACTCACCGGGACAGGGGGGAGATCAGCCCCAGCATTTT.